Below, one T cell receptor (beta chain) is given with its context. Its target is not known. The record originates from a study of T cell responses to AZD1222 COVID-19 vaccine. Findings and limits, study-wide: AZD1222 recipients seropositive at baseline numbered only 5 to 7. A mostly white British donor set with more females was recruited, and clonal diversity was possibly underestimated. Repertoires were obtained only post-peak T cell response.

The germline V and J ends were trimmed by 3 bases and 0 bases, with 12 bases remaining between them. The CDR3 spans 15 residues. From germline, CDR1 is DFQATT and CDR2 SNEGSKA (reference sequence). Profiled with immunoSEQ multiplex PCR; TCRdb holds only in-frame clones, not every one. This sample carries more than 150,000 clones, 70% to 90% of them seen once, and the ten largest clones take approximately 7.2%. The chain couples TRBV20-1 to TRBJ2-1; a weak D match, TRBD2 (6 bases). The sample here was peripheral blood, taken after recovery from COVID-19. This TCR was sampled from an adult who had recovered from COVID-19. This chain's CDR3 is CSASPFGSSYNEQFF. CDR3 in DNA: TGCAGTGCTAGTCCGTTCGGGAGCTCCTACAATGAGCAGTTCTTC.